This T cell receptor beta chain was captured in a study of blood T cell repertoires in COVID-19. Study information: Whether acute or convalescent, the COVID-19 samples came from the United States, Italy and Spain. Nucleic acid was either cDNA or gDNA, and it came from T cells, B-cell-depleted T cells, or PBMCs.

Sequencing was performed with immunoSEQ multiplex PCR; in TCRdb, only in-frame clones are kept and a portion is missing. The sample consists of 90,000 to 100,000 clones, around 85% of them appearing once. Patients at the Seattle site were enrolled during active infection and followed longitudinally. From germline, CDR1 is SGHTA and CDR2 FQGNSA. The CDR3 runs 16 residues. Losses at the gene ends were 4 bases for V and 0 bases for J; bases not matched to a gene: 9. The clonotype was recovered from an older woman with COVID-19, enrolled during active disease. Sequenced: peripheral blood. V gene TRBV7-2 combines with J gene TRBJ2-7; 7 nucleotides match TRBD1. CDR3: CASSSLGTVSSYEQYF. The CDR3 DNA reads TGTGCCAGCAGCTCACTCGGGACAGTCAGCTCCTACGAGCAGTACTTC.